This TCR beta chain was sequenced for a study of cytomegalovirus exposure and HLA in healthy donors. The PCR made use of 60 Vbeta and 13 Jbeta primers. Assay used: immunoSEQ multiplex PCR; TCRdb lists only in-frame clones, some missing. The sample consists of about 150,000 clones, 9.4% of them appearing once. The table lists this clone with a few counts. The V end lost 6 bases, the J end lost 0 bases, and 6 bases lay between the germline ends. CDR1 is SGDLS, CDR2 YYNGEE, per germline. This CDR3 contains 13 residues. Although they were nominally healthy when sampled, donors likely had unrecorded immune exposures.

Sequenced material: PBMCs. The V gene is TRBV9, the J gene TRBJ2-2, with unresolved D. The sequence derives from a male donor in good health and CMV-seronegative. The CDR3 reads CASIGPNTGELFF. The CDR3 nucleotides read TGTGCCAGCATCGGTCCGAACACCGGGGAGCTGTTTTTT.